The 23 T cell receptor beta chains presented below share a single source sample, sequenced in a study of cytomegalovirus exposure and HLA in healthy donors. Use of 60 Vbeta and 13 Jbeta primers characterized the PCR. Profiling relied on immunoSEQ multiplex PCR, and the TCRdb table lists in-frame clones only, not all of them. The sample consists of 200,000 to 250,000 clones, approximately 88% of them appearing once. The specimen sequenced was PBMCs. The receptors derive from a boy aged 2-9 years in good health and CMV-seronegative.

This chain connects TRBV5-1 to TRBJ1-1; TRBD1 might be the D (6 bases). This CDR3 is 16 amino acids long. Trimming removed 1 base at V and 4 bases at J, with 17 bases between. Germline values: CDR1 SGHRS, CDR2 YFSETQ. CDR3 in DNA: TGCGCCAGCAGCTTGCCTGGGGCAGGGGACGGCACTGAAGCTTTCTTT. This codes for CASSLPGAGDGTEAFF.

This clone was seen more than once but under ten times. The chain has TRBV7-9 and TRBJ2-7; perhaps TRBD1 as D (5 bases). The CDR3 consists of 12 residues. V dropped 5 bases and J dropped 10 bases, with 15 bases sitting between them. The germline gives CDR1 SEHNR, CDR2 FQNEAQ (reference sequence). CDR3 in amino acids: CASSLQDTLQYF. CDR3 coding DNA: TGTGCCAGCAGCCTCCAGGACACCCTCCAGTACTTC.

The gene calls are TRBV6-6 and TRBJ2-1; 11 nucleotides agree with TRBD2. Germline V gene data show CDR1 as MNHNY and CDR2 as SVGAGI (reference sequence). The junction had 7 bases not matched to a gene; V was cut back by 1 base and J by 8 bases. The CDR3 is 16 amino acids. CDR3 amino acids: CASSYFTSGGPDEQFF. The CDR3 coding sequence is TGTGCCAGCAGTTACTTTACTAGCGGGGGACCCGATGAGCAGTTCTTC.

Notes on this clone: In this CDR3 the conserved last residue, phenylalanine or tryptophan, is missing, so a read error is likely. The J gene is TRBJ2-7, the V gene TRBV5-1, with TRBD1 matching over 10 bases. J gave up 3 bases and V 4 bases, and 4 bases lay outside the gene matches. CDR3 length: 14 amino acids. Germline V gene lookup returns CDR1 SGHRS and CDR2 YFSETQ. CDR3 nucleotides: TGCGCCAGCAGCGCGGACAGGGGGTACTACGAGCAGTACCTC. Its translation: CASSADRGYYEQYL.

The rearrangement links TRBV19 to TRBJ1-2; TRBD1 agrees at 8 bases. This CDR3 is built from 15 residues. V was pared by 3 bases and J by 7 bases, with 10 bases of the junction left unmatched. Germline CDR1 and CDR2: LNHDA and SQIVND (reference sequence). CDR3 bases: TGTGCCAGTAGTATTCGCCCCGGGACAGGCGGTGGCTACACCTTC. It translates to CASSIRPGTGGGYTF.

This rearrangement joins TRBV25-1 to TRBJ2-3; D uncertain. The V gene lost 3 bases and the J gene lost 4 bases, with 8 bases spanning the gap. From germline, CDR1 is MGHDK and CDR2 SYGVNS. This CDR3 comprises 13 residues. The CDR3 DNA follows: TGTGCCAGCAGTGACTCTCGTTCAGATACGCAGTATTTT. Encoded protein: CASSDSRSDTQYF.

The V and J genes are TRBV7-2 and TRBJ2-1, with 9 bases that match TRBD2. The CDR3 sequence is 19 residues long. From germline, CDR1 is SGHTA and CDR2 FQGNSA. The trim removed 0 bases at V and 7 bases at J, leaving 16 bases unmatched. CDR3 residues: CASSLAERPSGVPWNEQFF. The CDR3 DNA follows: TGTGCCAGCAGCTTAGCGGAACGGCCTAGCGGGGTGCCATGGAATGAGCAGTTCTTC.

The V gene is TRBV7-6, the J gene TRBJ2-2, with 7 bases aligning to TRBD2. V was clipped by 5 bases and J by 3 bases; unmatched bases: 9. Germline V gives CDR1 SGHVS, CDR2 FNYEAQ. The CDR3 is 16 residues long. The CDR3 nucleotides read TGTGCCAGCAGCCGCGGCGGGGGAACCTACACCGGGGAGCTGTTTTTT. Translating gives CASSRGGGTYTGELFF.

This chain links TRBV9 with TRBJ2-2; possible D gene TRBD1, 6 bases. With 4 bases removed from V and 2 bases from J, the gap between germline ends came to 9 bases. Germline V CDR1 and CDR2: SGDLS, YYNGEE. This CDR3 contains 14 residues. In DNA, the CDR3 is TGTGCCAGCAGCCTCAGGGGAAACACCGGGGAGCTGTTTTTT. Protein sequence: CASSLRGNTGELFF. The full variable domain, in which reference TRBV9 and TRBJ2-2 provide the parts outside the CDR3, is DSGVTQTPKHLITATGQRVTLRCSPRSGDLSVYWYQQSLDQGLQFLIQYYNGEERAKGNILERFSAQQFPDLHSELNLSSLELGDSALYFCASSLRGNTGELFFGEGSRLTVL.

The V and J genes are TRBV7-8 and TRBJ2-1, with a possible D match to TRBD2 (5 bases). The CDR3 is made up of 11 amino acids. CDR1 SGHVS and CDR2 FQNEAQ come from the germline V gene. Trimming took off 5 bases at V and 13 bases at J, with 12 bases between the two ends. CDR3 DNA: TGTGCCAGCAGCCCAGTCGGGGTACAGTTCTTC. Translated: CASSPVGVQFF. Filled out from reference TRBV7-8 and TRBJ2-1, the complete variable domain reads GAGVSQSPRYKVAKRGQDVALRCDPISGHVSLFWYQQALGQGPEFLTYFQNEAQLDKSGLPSDRFFAERPEGSVSTLKIQRTQQEDSAVYLCASSPVGVQFFGPGTRLTVL.

In nucleotides, the CDR3 is TGTGCCAGAAGCTCGCTTGGACAGGTCTCCTCCTACGAGCAGTACTTC. Its translation is CARSSLGQVSSYEQYF. This sequence joins TRBV5-3 and TRBJ2-7; 7 bases agree with TRBD1. TRBV5-3 is identified as an open reading frame with a role that is uncertain. V shed 3 bases and J 0 bases; nucleotides not matched to a gene: 9. The CDR3 runs 16 residues.

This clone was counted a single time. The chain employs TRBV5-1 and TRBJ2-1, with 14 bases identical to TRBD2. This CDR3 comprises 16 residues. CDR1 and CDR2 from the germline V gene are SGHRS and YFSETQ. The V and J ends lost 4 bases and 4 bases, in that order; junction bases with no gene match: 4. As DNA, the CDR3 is TGCGCCAGCAGCCCGACTAGCGGGGGGGCATACAATGAGCAGTTCTTC. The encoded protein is CASSPTSGGAYNEQFF. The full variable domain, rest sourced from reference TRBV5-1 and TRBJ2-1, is KAGVTQTPRYLIKTRGQQVTLSCSPISGHRSVSWYQQTPGQGLQFLFEYFSETQRNKGNFPGRFSGRQFSNSRSEMNVSTLELGDSALYLCASSPTSGGAYNEQFFGPGTRLTVL.

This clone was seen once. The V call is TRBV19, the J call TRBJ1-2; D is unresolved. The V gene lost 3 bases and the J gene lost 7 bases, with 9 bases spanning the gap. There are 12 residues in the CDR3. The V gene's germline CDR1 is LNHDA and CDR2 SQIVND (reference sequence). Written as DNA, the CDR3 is TGTGCCAGTAGTATTTGGGGAGCTGGCTACACCTTC. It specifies CASSIWGAGYTF.

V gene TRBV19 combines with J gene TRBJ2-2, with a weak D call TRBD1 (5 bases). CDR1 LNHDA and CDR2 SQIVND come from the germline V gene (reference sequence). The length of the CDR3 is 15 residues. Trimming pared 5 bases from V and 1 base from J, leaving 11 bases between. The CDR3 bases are TGTGCCAGTAGTCGCAGGGAATGGAACACCGGGGAGCTGTTTTTT. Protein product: CASSRREWNTGELFF.

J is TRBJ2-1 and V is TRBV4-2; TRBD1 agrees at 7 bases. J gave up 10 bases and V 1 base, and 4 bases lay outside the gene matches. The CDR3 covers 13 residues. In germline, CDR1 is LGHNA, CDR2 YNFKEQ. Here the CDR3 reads CASSQGLTGEQFF. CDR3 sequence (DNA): TGTGCCAGCAGCCAAGGGTTGACAGGGGAGCAGTTCTTC.

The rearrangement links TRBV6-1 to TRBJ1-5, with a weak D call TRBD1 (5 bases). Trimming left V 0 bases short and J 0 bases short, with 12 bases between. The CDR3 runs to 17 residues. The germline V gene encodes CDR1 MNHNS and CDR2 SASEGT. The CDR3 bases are TGTGCCAGCAGTGAAGCTACAGACAGCTATAGCAATCAGCCCCAGCATTTT. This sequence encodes CASSEATDSYSNQPQHF.

CDR3 residues: CASTTGQGNTEAFF. The CDR3 DNA is TGTGCCAGCACTACAGGACAGGGGAACACTGAAGCTTTCTTT. The chain uses TRBV6-5 and TRBJ1-1; TRBD1 aligns across 8 bases. Germline CDR1 and CDR2: MNHEY and SVGAGI. V gave up 7 bases and J gave up 1 base; unmatched junction bases: 5. The CDR3 has 14 residues.

This CDR3 is CASSNSATGELFF. The CDR3 DNA follows: TGTGCCAGCAGTAACTCCGCCACCGGGGAGCTGTTTTTT. V and J are TRBV2 and TRBJ2-2; D gene ambiguous. CDR1 and CDR2 from the germline V gene are SNHLY and FYNNEI. V lost 5 bases to trimming and J lost 4 bases, with 8 bases between them. The CDR3 runs 13 residues.

CDR3: CASSLDSLNQPQHF. CDR3 sequence (DNA): TGCGCCAGCAGCTTGGACAGTCTCAATCAGCCCCAGCATTTT. The genes are TRBV5-1 and TRBJ1-5; D is uncertain. The CDR3 contains 14 residues. Germline-derived CDR1 and CDR2 are SGHRS and YFSETQ. The V gene lost 0 bases and the J gene lost 3 bases, with 7 bases spanning the gap.

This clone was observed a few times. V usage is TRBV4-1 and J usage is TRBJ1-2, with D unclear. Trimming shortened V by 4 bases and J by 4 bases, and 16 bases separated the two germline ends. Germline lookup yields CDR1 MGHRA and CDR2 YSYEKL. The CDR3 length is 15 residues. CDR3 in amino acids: CASSLNGQDSYGYTF. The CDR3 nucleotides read TGCGCCAGCAGCCTAAACGGCCAGGATTCCTATGGCTACACCTTC.

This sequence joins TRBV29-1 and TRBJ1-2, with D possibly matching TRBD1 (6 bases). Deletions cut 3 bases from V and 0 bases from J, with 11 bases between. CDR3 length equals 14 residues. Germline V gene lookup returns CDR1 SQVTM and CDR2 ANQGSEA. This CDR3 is CSVDIQGANYGYTF. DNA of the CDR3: TGCAGCGTTGATATACAGGGAGCTAACTATGGCTACACCTTC.

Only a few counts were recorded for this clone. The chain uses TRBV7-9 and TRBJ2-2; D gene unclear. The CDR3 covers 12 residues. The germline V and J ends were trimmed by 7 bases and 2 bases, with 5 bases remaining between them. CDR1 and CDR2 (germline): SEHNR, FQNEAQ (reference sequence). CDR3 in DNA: TGTGCCAGCAACAGAAACACCGGGGAGCTGTTTTTT. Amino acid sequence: CASNRNTGELFF.

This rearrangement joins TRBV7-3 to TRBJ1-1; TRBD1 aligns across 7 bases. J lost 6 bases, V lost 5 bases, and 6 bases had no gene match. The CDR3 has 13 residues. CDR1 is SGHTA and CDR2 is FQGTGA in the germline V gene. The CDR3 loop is CASSTLDRAEAFF. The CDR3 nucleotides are TGTGCCAGCAGCACCCTCGACAGGGCTGAAGCTTTCTTT.